Listed below are T cell receptor beta chains from one sample, sequenced in a study of blood T cell repertoires in COVID-19. Repertoires were generated with immunoSEQ multiplex PCR, while TCRdb's copy carries only in-frame clones and drops some. The sample has fewer than 350,000 clones; approximately 86% are singletons. The sequenced sample consisted of peripheral blood. These receptors all come from a man aged 18 to 29 with active or convalescent COVID-19. Each CDR3 is given without its conserved first and last residue.

J gene,V gene,CDR3 protein
TRBJ1-1,TRBV7-9,ASSLVQGWTEAF
TRBJ1-2,TRBV7-2,ASSSRDSSYRGYT
TRBJ1-1,TRBV14,ASSQEWGPRGTEAF
TRBJ2-5,TRBV5-1,ASSPRDSEETQY
TRBJ2-7,TRBV6-1,ASSEWQGVAEQY
TRBJ2-3,TRBV10-3,AIRDSSDTQY
TRBJ1-5,TRBV15,ATSKDKLNQPQH
TRBJ1-2,TRBV7-9,ASSLAGSDGYT
TRBJ2-7,TRBV6-5,ASSYARTGTYEQY
TRBJ2-7,TRBV5-1,ASSPGGTGSYEQY
TRBJ2-3,TRBV5-4,ASSLPGVSTDTQY
TRBJ2-7,TRBV5-8,ASSHGGDWSYEQY
TRBJ1-1,TRBV7-9,ASSLFEGHSRGEAF
TRBJ2-3,TRBV4-3,ASSLRGERATDTQY
TRBJ1-2,TRBV6-4,ASSGDSLGYT
TRBJ1-6,TRBV27,ASKGLSYNSPLH
TRBJ1-2,TRBV5-6,ASSLGQGLFPHGYT
TRBJ1-1,TRBV6-2/TRBV6-3,ASSYVAGMDAF
TRBJ1-6,TRBV2,ASSDRTGVHNSPLH
TRBJ1-1,TRBV11-3,ASSLGRATEAF
TRBJ2-1,TRBV7-2,ASSSGSYNEQF
TRBJ1-3,TRBV7-9,ASSSNTGVAGNTIY
TRBJ2-1,TRBV6-5,ASSKLAGVGNEQF